One T cell receptor (beta chain) is described in this entry. Profiling relied on immunoSEQ multiplex PCR, and the TCRdb table lists in-frame clones only, not all of them. The sample holds around 84,000 clones, roughly 83% seen once. This sample is drawn from a study of OX40 agonist ivuxolimab in advanced cancers. The germline V gene encodes CDR1 SNHLY and CDR2 FYNNEI. V shed 5 bases, J shed 0 bases, and the junction held 3 bases outside the gene matches. This CDR3 region has 14 residues. The sequence came from an adult with an advanced solid tumor such as melanoma, head and neck, liver or kidney cancer. The input for sequencing was CD4+ or CD8+ T cells sorted from blood, taken in a trial of the OX40 agonist ivuxolimab. This chain connects TRBV2 to TRBJ2-5; 7 bases line up with TRBD2. CDR3 sequence: CASSRGDYQETQYF. CDR3 in DNA: TGTGCCAGCAGTCGGGGGGACTACCAAGAGACCCAGTACTTC.